This T cell receptor (beta chain) stems from a study of cytomegalovirus exposure and HLA in healthy donors. Study-wide points: According to the study, around 160 TCR beta chains were cytomegalovirus-associated. Roughly uniform sequencing depth across donors was assumed, possibly incorrectly.

PCR was performed using 60 Vbeta and 13 Jbeta primers. Here immunoSEQ multiplex PCR was the method, and the copy in TCRdb shows in-frame clones only, minus some. The data show roughly 120,000 clones, 80% seen once. Comment on this clone: Its antigen is unknown.

The germline V gene has CDR1 SGHRS and CDR2 YFSETQ. Trimming left V 4 bases short and J 7 bases short, with 20 bases between. CDR3 size: 15 residues. This TCR came from a young man in good health and CMV-seronegative. V gene TRBV5-1 combines with J gene TRBJ1-2; D remains ambiguous. Source material: PBMCs. CDR3 nucleotide sequence: TGCGCCAGCAGCCCGACGACACCCCTCGGATGTGGCTACACCTTC. The encoded protein is CASSPTTPLGCGYTF.